The 26 T cell receptor beta chains listed next were all sequenced from one sample in a study of blood T cell repertoires in COVID-19. Using immunoSEQ multiplex PCR, the repertoire was profiled, and TCRdb retains in-frame clones only, with some absent. The sample consists of about 190,000 clones, 70% to 85% of them appearing once. The sequencing sample was made of PBMCs or T cells enriched from blood (not recorded which). All receptors derive from a woman between 45 and 60 years old who had recovered from COVID-19.

This sequence joins TRBV2 and TRBJ2-1, with 9 bases identical to TRBD2. V lost 4 bases and J lost 2; bases outside the gene matches: 9. Germline values: CDR1 SNHLY, CDR2 FYNNEI. This CDR3 contains 17 residues. The CDR3 region is CASSGGPAGGTYNEQFF. The CDR3 nucleotides read TGTGCCAGCAGTGGGGGTCCAGCGGGAGGAACCTACAATGAGCAGTTCTTC.

The J gene is TRBJ1-1, the V gene TRBV4-3, with 7 nucleotides matching TRBD1. CDR3 size: 15 residues. After removal of 4 bases from V and 5 bases from J, the junction contained 10 bases not matched to a gene. Germline CDR1 is LGHNA and CDR2 is YSLEER. The CDR3: CASSLSPGGGTEAFF. The CDR3 region has the DNA TGCGCCAGCAGCCTATCCCCAGGGGGTGGAACTGAAGCTTTCTTT.

V and J are TRBV5-4 and TRBJ2-7; 7 bases line up with TRBD1. This CDR3 region has 15 residues. Germline loops: CDR1 SGHNT, CDR2 YYREEE (reference sequence). Trimming cost V 0 bases and J 1 base; bases outside gene matches: 4. The chain's CDR3 is CASSLAGTVSYEQYF. DNA of the CDR3: TGTGCCAGCAGCTTGGCGGGGACAGTTTCCTACGAGCAGTACTTC.

The chain uses TRBV28 and TRBJ1-1, with D possibly matching TRBD1 (5 bases). The CDR3 consists of 16 residues. Deletions cut 2 bases from V and 3 bases from J, with 16 bases between. CDR1 is MDHEN, CDR2 SYDVKM, per germline. CDR3: CASSLGAMMVYTEAFF. CDR3 coding DNA: TGTGCCAGCAGTTTAGGGGCCATGATGGTTTACACTGAAGCTTTCTTT.

In DNA, the CDR3 is TGTGCCAGCAGCTTTGGCCAGGGTCGGGCGACTGAAGCTTTCTTT. Translating it yields CASSFGQGRATEAFF. V usage is TRBV7-3 and J usage is TRBJ1-1, with D perhaps TRBD1 (5 bases). The length of the CDR3 is 15 residues. Trimming stripped 3 bases from V and 5 bases from J, with 16 bases between. Germline loops: CDR1 SGHTA, CDR2 FQGTGA. Full variable domain (rest looked up from reference TRBV7-3 and TRBJ1-1): GAGVSQTPSNKVTEKGKYVELRCDPISGHTALYWYRQSLGQGPEFLIYFQGTGAADDSGLPNDRFFAVRPEGSVSTLKIQRTERGDSAVYLCASSFGQGRATEAFFGQGTRLTVV.

This clone showed up many times. This rearrangement joins TRBV30 to TRBJ2-2; D is perhaps TRBD1 (6 bases). V gave up 3 bases and J gave up 2 bases, with 7 bases separating them. Germline assignment: CDR1 GTSNPN and CDR2 SVGIG (reference sequence). The CDR3 sequence is 13 residues long. This CDR3 is CAWRGQNTGELFF. The CDR3 nucleotides read TGTGCCTGGAGGGGACAAAACACCGGGGAGCTGTTTTTT. Full variable domain (missing parts from reference TRBV30 and TRBJ2-2): SQTIHQWPATLVQPVGSPLSLECTVEGTSNPNLYWYRQAAGRGLQLLFYSVGIGQISSEVPQNLSASRPQDRQFILSSKKLLLSDSGFYLCAWRGQNTGELFFGEGSRLTVL.

This clone was seen more than once but under ten times. CDR3 in DNA: TGTGCCAGTAGTTTCGGACTAGCGGGAGGCACAGATACGCAGTATTTT. It encodes CASSFGLAGGTDTQYF. The chain is built from TRBV19 and TRBJ2-3; 13 positions match TRBD2. J gave up 1 base and V 5 bases, and 3 bases lay outside the gene matches. CDR3 length: 16 residues. CDR1 LNHDA and CDR2 SQIVND come from the germline V gene (reference sequence).

The V and J genes are TRBV27 and TRBJ2-1, with 16 positions matching TRBD2. With V trimmed by 6 bases and J by 3 bases, 11 bases remained unmatched. The germline CDR1 and CDR2 sequences are MNHEY and SMNVEV (reference sequence). The CDR3 runs 19 residues. CDR3 bases: TGTGCCAGCAGCCTGATGGGACTAGCGGGAGGGCCGGACTACAATGAGCAGTTCTTC. Its translation: CASSLMGLAGGPDYNEQFF.

V is TRBV19 and J is TRBJ1-2, with D perhaps TRBD1 (6 bases). The V gene lost 11 bases and the J gene lost 1 base, with 20 bases spanning the gap. This CDR3 region has 15 residues. Germline CDR1 is LNHDA and CDR2 is SQIVND (reference sequence). The CDR3 sequence: CAGRTGTPNNYGYTF. The CDR3, as DNA: TGTGCCGGACGGACTGGGACACCGAATAACTATGGCTACACCTTC.

The chain uses TRBV4-3 and TRBJ1-6, with D perhaps TRBD1 (5 bases). With 1 base removed from V and 8 bases from J, the gap between germline ends came to 9 bases. Germline-derived CDR1 and CDR2 are LGHNA and YSLEER. The CDR3 has 14 amino acids. CDR3 region: CASSQGTWDSPLHF. The DNA of the CDR3 is TGCGCCAGCAGCCAAGGGACATGGGATTCACCCCTCCACTTT.

This clone was seen more than once but under ten times. The chain joins TRBV29-1 to TRBJ2-1; 8 nucleotides align to TRBD1. The CDR3 runs 13 residues. Per germline, CDR1 SQVTM and CDR2 ANQGSEA. Trimming at V came to 6 bases and at J to 7 bases, leaving 8 bases not matched to a gene. This CDR3 reads CSVQGAPRNEQFF. The CDR3 DNA reads TGCAGCGTGCAGGGGGCCCCTAGGAATGAGCAGTTCTTC.

The V and J genes are TRBV30 and TRBJ1-4, with D perhaps TRBD1 (5 bases). In germline, CDR1 is GTSNPN, CDR2 SVGIG (reference sequence). This CDR3 region has 12 residues. Trimming removed 3 bases from V and 8 bases from J, with 10 bases in between. The CDR3 here is CAWSPGPEKLFF. Written as DNA, the CDR3 is TGTGCCTGGAGCCCAGGGCCGGAAAAACTGTTTTTT. Filled out from reference TRBV30 and TRBJ1-4, the complete variable domain reads SQTIHQWPATLVQPVGSPLSLECTVEGTSNPNLYWYRQAAGRGLQLLFYSVGIGQISSEVPQNLSASRPQDRQFILSSKKLLLSDSGFYLCAWSPGPEKLFFGSGTQLSVL.

This chain connects TRBV7-9 to TRBJ1-2; TRBD1 might be the D (6 bases). Germline loops: CDR1 SEHNR, CDR2 FQNEAQ (reference sequence). CDR3 length: 13 amino acids. The V end lost 1 base, the J end lost 6 bases, and 9 bases lay between the germline ends. The CDR3 DNA is TGTGCCAGCAGCTTAGAGGGGGTGGATGGCTACACCTTC. Translating gives CASSLEGVDGYTF.

This chain links TRBV3-1 (or the pseudogene TRBV3-2) with TRBJ2-1, with unresolved D. CDR3 length equals 14 residues. Germline-derived CDR1 and CDR2 are LGHDT and YNNKEL (reference sequence). The ends were cut back, 4 bases at V and 1 base at J, with 8 bases in the middle. CDR3 DNA sequence: TGTGCCAGCAGCCCCTTACTATCCTACAATGAGCAGTTCTTC. It specifies CASSPLLSYNEQFF.

The chain joins TRBV27 to TRBJ1-6; TRBD1 aligns across 8 bases. The germline V gene has CDR1 MNHEY and CDR2 SMNVEV (reference sequence). J lost 7 bases, V lost 6 bases, and 5 bases had no gene match. This CDR3 is 14 amino acids long. CDR3 region: CASRLQGANSPLHF. The DNA for the CDR3 is TGTGCCAGCAGACTCCAGGGGGCAAATTCACCCCTCCACTTT.

The V and J genes are TRBV4-3 and TRBJ1-2, with 8 bases matching TRBD1. Germline-derived CDR1 and CDR2 are LGHNA and YSLEER. This CDR3 spans 19 amino acids. Trimming removed 0 bases from V and 0 bases from J; junction bases left unmatched: 12. The CDR3 DNA sequence: TGCGCCAGCAGCCAAGATCGGGGCGGACAGGGTTCAGCTAACTATGGCTACACCTTC. Protein: CASSQDRGGQGSANYGYTF.

This chain links TRBV7-3 with TRBJ2-3; D is possibly TRBD2 (5 bases). CDR3 length: 14 amino acids. Trimming took 5 bases from V and 1 from J, leaving 10 bases between them. Germline V gives CDR1 SGHTA, CDR2 FQGTGA. CDR3 residues: CASSPSSGTDTQYF. The DNA for the CDR3 is TGTGCCAGCAGCCCGAGTAGCGGCACAGATACGCAGTATTTT.

This clone was recorded once. The chain combines TRBV28 with TRBJ2-7; D gene unclear. Germline V gene data show CDR1 as MDHEN and CDR2 as SYDVKM. The CDR3 runs to 11 residues. Between the trimmed V and J ends, which lost 7 bases and 4 bases, there was a span of 8 bases. CDR3 sequence (DNA): TGTGCCAGCATCAACTCTTACGAGCAGTACTTC. This gives the protein CASINSYEQYF.

The gene calls are TRBV16 and TRBJ1-3, with a weak D call TRBD1 (5 bases). With 5 bases removed from V and 2 bases from J, the gap between germline ends came to 10 bases. This CDR3 has 14 residues. Germline lookup yields CDR1 KGHSY and CDR2 FQNENV. DNA for the CDR3: TGTGCCAGCAGCGTCGGGGGAACTGGAAACACCATATATTTT. Translated, it gives CASSVGGTGNTIYF.

V gene TRBV4-3 combines with J gene TRBJ1-6, with D unresolved. The V and J ends lost 0 bases and 1 base respectively, with 16 bases between them. Germline V gives CDR1 LGHNA, CDR2 YSLEER. The CDR3 has 19 residues. The CDR3 coding sequence is TGCGCCAGCAGCCAAGAGGGTCGCGGGCGTGGGTCCTATAATTCACCCCTCCACTTT. This gives the protein CASSQEGRGRGSYNSPLHF.

This clone appeared a few times. This chain connects TRBV24-1 to TRBJ2-3; possible D gene TRBD2, 7 bases. Trimming took off 2 bases at V and 8 bases at J, with 19 bases between the two ends. From germline, CDR1 is KGHDR and CDR2 SFDVKD. This CDR3 is built from 16 residues. The CDR3 nucleotides read TGTGCCACCAGTGATTCGGGGGCGGGGGCGCAAGGTACGCAGTATTTT. Its translation: CATSDSGAGAQGTQYF.

The chain combines TRBV2 with TRBJ2-1; D is undetermined. The CDR3 is 14 residues long. Trimming stripped 6 bases from V and 0 bases from J, with 9 bases between. Germline CDR1 and CDR2: SNHLY and FYNNEI. The CDR3 region is CASRSVSSYNEQFF. CDR3 in DNA: TGTGCCAGCAGGTCGGTGAGCTCCTACAATGAGCAGTTCTTC.

This clone was found a few times. This chain joins TRBV9 and TRBJ2-2; 8 bases are a match to TRBD1. The CDR3 runs 15 residues. Germline V CDR1 and CDR2: SGDLS, YYNGEE. V shed 0 bases, J shed 6 bases, and the junction held 4 bases outside the gene matches. CDR3 sequence: CASSVAGTGSGELFF. The CDR3 DNA reads TGTGCCAGCAGCGTAGCCGGGACAGGTTCCGGGGAGCTGTTTTTT.

V gene TRBV28 combines with J gene TRBJ2-7; D gene unclear. Trimming took 5 bases from V and 0 from J, leaving 14 bases between them. This CDR3 comprises 15 residues. Per the germline V gene, CDR1 is MDHEN and CDR2 is SYDVKM. The CDR3, as DNA: TGTGCCAGCAGTGTTGGCCTAACTACCTCCTACGAGCAGTACTTC. Protein product: CASSVGLTTSYEQYF.

This clone was recorded a few times. The J gene is TRBJ2-7, the V gene TRBV5-6; tentative D call: TRBD1 (6 bases). Per the germline V gene, CDR1 is SGHDT and CDR2 is YYEEEE. This CDR3 spans 15 amino acids. Between the trimmed V and J ends, which lost 0 bases and 5 bases, there was a span of 15 bases. CDR3 in amino acids: CASSLEGTRNNEQYF. The CDR3 DNA reads TGTGCCAGCAGCTTGGAGGGGACACGGAATAACGAGCAGTACTTC.

The chain uses TRBV29-1 and TRBJ2-7, with D perhaps matching TRBD1 (8 bases). The germline V gene encodes CDR1 SQVTM and CDR2 ANQGSEA. V was clipped by 4 bases and J by 5 bases, with 15 bases between them. The CDR3 is made up of 13 amino acids. The CDR3 spells CSVGSTGGDEQYF. CDR3 coding DNA: TGCAGCGTTGGGTCCACAGGGGGGGACGAGCAGTACTTC.